Below, one T cell receptor (beta chain) is given with its context. This sample is part of a study of cytomegalovirus exposure and HLA in healthy donors. The PCR employed 60 Vbeta primers together with 13 Jbeta primers. Sequencing used immunoSEQ multiplex PCR; TCRdb keeps in-frame clones, though not all of them. The sample yields over 150,000 clones, 70% to 80% seen once. The CDR3 consists of 15 residues. CDR1 is MGHRA and CDR2 is YSYEKL in the germline V gene. Trimming left V 1 base short and J 1 base short, with 7 bases between. Sequenced input: PBMCs. The sequence was collected from a woman in her twenties or thirties in good health and CMV-seropositive. The J gene is TRBJ1-4, the V gene TRBV4-1, with D perhaps TRBD1 (6 bases). The CDR3 region is CASSQGGQTNEKLFF. The CDR3 DNA is TGCGCCAGCAGCCAAGGGGGACAAACTAATGAAAAACTGTTTTTT.